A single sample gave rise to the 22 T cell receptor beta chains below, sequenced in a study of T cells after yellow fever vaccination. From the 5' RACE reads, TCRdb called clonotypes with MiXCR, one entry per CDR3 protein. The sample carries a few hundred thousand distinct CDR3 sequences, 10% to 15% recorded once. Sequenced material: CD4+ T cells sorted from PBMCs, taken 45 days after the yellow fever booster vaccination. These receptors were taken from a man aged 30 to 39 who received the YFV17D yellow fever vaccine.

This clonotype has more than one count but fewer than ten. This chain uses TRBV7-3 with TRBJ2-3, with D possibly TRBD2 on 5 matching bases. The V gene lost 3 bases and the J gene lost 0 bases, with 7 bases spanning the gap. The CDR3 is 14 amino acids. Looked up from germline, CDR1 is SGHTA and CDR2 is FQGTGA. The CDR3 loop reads CASSFGLSTDTQYF. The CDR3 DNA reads TGTGCCAGCAGCTTTGGACTTAGCACAGATACGCAGTATTTT. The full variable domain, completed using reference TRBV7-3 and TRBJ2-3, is GAGVSQTPSNKVTEKGKYVELRCDPISGHTALYWYRQSLGQGPEFLIYFQGTGAADDSGLPNDRFFAVRPEGSVSTLKIQRTERGDSAVYLCASSFGLSTDTQYFGPGTRLTVL.

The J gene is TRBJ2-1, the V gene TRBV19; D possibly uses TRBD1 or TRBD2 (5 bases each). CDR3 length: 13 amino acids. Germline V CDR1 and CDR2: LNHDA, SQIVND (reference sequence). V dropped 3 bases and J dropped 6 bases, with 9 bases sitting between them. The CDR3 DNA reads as TGTGCCAGTAGTATCGGGACGATCAATGAGCAGTTCTTC. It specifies CASSIGTINEQFF. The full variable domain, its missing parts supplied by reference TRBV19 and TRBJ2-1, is DGGITQSPKYLFRKEGQNVTLSCEQNLNHDAMYWYRQDPGQGLRLIYYSQIVNDFQKGDIAEGYSVSREKKESFPLTVTSAQKNPTAFYLCASSIGTINEQFFGPGTRLTVL.

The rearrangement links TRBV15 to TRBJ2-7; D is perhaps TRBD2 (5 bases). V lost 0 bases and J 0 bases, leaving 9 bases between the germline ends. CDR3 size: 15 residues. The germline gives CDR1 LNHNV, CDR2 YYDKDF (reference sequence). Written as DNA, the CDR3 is TGTGCCACCAGCAGAGATTTTGGGAGCTCCTACGAGCAGTACTTC. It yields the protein CATSRDFGSSYEQYF.

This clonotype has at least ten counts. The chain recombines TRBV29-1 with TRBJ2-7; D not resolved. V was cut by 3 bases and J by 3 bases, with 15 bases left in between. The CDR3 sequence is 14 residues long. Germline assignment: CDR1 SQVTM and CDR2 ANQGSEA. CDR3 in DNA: TGCAGCGTTGAGTACGGTTCTGGAAGCTACGAGCAGTACTTC. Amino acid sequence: CSVEYGSGSYEQYF.

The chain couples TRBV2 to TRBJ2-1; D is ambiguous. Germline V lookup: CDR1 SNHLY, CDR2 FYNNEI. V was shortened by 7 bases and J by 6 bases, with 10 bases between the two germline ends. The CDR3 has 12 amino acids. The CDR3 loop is CASKANSNEQFF. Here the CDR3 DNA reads TGTGCCAGCAAGGCGAATAGCAATGAGCAGTTCTTC.

The CDR3, as DNA: TGCGCCAGCAGCTTGGGTAGCCTAGCGGGAGCCAAAAACATTCAGTACTTC. Its protein is CASSLGSLAGAKNIQYF. The gene calls are TRBV5-1 and TRBJ2-4, with 8 positions matching TRBD2. Germline V gives CDR1 SGHRS, CDR2 YFSETQ. With 0 bases clipped from V and 0 bases from J, the junction kept 5 bases outside the gene matches. This CDR3 has 17 amino acids. Combining the CDR3 with reference TRBV5-1 and TRBJ2-4 gives the whole variable domain KAGVTQTPRYLIKTRGQQVTLSCSPISGHRSVSWYQQTPGQGLQFLFEYFSETQRNKGNFPGRFSGRQFSNSRSEMNVSTLELGDSALYLCASSLGSLAGAKNIQYFGAGTRLSVL.

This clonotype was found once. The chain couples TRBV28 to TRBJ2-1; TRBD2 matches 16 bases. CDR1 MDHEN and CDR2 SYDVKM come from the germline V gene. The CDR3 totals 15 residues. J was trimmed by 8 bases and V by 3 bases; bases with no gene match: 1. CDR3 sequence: CASSLGLAGGYEQFF. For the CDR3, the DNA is TGTGCCAGCAGTTTGGGACTAGCGGGAGGGTATGAGCAGTTCTTC.

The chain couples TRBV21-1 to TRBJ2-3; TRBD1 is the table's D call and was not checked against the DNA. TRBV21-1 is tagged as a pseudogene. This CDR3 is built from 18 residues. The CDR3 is CASSKGDRGSSSTDTQYF. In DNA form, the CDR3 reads TGTGCCAGCAGCAAAGGGGACAGGGGTTCCTCTAGCACAGATACGCAGTATTTT.

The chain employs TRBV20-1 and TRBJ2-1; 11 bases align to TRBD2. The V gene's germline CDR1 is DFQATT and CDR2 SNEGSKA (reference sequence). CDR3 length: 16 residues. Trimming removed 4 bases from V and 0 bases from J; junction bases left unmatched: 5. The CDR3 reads CSATRTSGPSYNEQFF. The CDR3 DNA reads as TGCAGTGCTACACGGACTAGCGGGCCCTCCTACAATGAGCAGTTCTTC.

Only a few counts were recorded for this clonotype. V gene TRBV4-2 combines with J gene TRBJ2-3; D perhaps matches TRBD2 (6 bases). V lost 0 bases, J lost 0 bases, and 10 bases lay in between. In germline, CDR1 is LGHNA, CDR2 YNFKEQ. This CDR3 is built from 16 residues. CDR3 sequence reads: CASSQETAGSTDTQYF. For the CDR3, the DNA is TGTGCCAGCAGCCAAGAAACGGCGGGGAGCACAGATACGCAGTATTTT.

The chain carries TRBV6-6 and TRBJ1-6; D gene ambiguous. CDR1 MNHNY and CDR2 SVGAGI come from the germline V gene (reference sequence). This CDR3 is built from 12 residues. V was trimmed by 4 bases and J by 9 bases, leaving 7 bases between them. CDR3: CASSSGSSPLHF. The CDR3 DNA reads TGTGCCAGCAGTTCAGGATCTTCACCCCTCCACTTT.

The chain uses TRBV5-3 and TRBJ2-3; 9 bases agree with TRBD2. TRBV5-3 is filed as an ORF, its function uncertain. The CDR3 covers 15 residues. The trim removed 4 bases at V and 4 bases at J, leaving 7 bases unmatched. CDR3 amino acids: CARSDPGLAPDTQYF. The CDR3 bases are TGTGCCAGAAGCGACCCGGGACTAGCCCCAGATACGCAGTATTTT.

CDR3 protein: CASSQYTSDKYNEQFF. The CDR3 bases are TGTGCCAGCAGCCAATATACTAGCGACAAGTACAATGAGCAGTTCTTC. This chain connects TRBV16 to TRBJ2-1, with 7 bases identical to TRBD2. With V trimmed by 1 base and J by 4 bases, 7 bases remained unmatched. This CDR3 is 16 amino acids long. Germline values: CDR1 KGHSY, CDR2 FQNENV.

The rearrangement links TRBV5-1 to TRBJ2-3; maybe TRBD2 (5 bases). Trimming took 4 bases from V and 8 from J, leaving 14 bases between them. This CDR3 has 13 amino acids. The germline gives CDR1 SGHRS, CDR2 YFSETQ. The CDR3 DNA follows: TGCGCCAGCAGCCTGGAGGCACGGACTACGCAGTATTTT. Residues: CASSLEARTTQYF.

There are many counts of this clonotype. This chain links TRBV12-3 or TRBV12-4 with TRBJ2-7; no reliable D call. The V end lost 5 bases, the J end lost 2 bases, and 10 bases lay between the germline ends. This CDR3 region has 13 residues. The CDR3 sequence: CASSALIAYEQYF. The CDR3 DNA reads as TGTGCCAGCAGTGCCCTGATCGCCTACGAGCAGTACTTC.

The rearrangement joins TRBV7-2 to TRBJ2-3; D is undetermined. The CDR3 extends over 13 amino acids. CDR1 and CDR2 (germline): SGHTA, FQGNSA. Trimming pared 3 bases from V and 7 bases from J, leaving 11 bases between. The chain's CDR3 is CASSFMAPNTQYF. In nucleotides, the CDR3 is TGTGCCAGCAGCTTTATGGCCCCAAATACGCAGTATTTT. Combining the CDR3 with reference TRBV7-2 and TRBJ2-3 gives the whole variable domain GAGVSQSPSNKVTEKGKDVELRCDPISGHTALYWYRQSLGQGLEFLIYFQGNSAPDKSGLPSDRFSAERTGGSVSTLTIQRTQQEDSAVYLCASSFMAPNTQYFGPGTRLTVL.

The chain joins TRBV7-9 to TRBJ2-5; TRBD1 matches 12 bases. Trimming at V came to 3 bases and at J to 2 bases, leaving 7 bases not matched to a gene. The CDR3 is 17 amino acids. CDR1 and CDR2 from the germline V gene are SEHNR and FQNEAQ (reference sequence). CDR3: CASSLGQGARGQETQYF. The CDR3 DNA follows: TGTGCCAGCAGCTTGGGACAGGGGGCGCGGGGTCAAGAGACCCAGTACTTC.

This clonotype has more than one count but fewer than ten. The CDR3 loop reads CASSPLGGQPKYEQYF. The CDR3 DNA is TGTGCCAGCAGTCCCTTGGGGGGTCAACCCAAATACGAGCAGTACTTC. The chain has TRBV27 and TRBJ2-7; maybe TRBD2 (6 bases). The germline CDR1 and CDR2 sequences are MNHEY and SMNVEV (reference sequence). The V end was cut by 5 bases, the J end by 4 bases, with 21 bases between. The CDR3 has 16 residues.

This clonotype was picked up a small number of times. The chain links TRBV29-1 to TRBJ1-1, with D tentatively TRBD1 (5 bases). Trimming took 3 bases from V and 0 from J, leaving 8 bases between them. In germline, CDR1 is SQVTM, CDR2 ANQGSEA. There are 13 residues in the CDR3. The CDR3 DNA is TGCAGCGTTGACGACAGCTTGAACACTGAAGCTTTCTTT. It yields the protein CSVDDSLNTEAFF. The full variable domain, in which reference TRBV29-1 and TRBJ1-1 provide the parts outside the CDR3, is SAVISQKPSRDICQRGTSLTIQCQVDSQVTMMFWYRQQPGQSLTLIATANQGSEATYESGFVIDKFPISRPNLTFSTLTVSNMSPEDSSIYLCSVDDSLNTEAFFGQGTRLTVV.

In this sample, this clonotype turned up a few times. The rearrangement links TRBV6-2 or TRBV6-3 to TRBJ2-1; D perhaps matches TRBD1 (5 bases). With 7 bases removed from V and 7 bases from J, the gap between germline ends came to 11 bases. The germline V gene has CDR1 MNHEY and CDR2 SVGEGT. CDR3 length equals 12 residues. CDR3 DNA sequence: TGTGCCAGCACCCCAGGGCGGAATGAGCAGTTCTTC. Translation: CASTPGRNEQFF.

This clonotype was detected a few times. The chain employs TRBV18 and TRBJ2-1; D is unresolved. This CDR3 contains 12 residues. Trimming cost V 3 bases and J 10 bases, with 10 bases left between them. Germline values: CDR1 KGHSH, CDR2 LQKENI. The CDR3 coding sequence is TGTGCCAGCTCACCCTTAGCAGACGAGCAGTTCTTC. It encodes CASSPLADEQFF.

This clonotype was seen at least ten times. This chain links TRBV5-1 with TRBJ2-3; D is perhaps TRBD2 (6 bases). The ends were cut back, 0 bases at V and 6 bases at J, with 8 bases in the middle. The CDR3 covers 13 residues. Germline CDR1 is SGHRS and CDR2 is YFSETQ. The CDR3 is CASSLGGADTQYF. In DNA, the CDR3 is TGCGCCAGCAGCTTGGGCGGGGCGGATACGCAGTATTTT.